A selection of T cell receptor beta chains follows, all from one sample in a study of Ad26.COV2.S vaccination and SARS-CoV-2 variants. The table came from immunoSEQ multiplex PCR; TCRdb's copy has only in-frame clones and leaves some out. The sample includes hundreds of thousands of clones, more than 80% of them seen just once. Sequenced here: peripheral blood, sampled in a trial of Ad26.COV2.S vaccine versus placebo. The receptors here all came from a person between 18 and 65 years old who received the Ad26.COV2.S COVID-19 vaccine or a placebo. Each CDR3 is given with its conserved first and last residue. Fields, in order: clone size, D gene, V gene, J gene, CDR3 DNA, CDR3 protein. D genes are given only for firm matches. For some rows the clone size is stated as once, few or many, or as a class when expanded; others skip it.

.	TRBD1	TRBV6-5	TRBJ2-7	TGTGCCAGCAGCTACAGGGGGTCCTACGAGCAGTACTTC	CASSYRGSYEQYF
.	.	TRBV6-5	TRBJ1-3	TGTGCCAGTCGACAGGTATCTTACGGAAACACCATATATTTT	CASRQVSYGNTIYF
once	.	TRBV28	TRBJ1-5	TGTGCCAGCACCGGTAGCAATCAGCCCCAGCATTTT	CASTGSNQPQHF
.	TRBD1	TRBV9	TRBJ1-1	TGTGCCAGCAGCGTAGTGGGGACAGGGGGCCGCGTGAACACTGAAGCTTTCTTT	CASSVVGTGGRVNTEAFF
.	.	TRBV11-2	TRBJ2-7	TGTGCCAGCAGCTTAGGTTCGGGGTTCTACGAGCAGTACTTC	CASSLGSGFYEQYF
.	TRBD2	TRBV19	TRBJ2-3	TGTGCCAGTAGTATAGGGCCCAGCGCGGGAGGTCCTAGCACAGATACGCAGTATTTT	CASSIGPSAGGPSTDTQYF
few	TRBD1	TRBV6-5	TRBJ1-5	TGTGCCAGCAGCCCAGGGGGCATGGCGCCCCAGCATTTT	CASSPGGMAPQHF
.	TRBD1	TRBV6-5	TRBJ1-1	TGTGCCAGCAAGTTCACAGGGGGCTGGACTGAAGCTTTCTTT	CASKFTGGWTEAFF
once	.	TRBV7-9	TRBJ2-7	TGTGCCAGCAGCTCACCACGCTCCGAGCAGTACTTC	CASSSPRSEQYF
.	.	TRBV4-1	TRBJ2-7	TGCGCCAGCAGCCAAGGCAGAGGCTTTTCCTACGAGCAGTACTTC	CASSQGRGFSYEQYF
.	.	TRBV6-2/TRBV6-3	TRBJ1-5	TGTGCCAGCAGTTATTCTGGGGGGCGCGGAAAGAATCAGCCCCAGCATTTT	CASSYSGGRGKNQPQHF
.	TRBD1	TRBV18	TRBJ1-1	TGTGCCAGCTCACCTGGACAGGGGAGGACTGAAGCTTTCTTT	CASSPGQGRTEAFF
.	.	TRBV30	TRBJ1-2	TGTGCCTGGAGCTCGTCCGGCGGGGATGGCTACACCTTC	CAWSSSGGDGYTF
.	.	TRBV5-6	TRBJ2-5	TGTGCCAGCAGCTACCAAGAGACCCAGTACTTC	CASSYQETQYF
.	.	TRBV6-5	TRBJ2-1	TGTGCCAGCAGTACGGTCCCAAACAATGAGCAGTTCTTC	CASSTVPNNEQFF
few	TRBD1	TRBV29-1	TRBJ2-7	TGCAGCGTTGAGGGCGGGGGAAGCCCGGGACAGGGGGACTACGAGCAGTACTTC	CSVEGGGSPGQGDYEQYF
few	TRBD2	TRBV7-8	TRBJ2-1	TGTGCCAGCAGCTTTGAACTAGCGGGCGCTGAGCAGTTCTTC	CASSFELAGAEQFF
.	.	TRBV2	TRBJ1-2	TGTGCCAGCAGTGAATACGGGGGAAGGAGCTACACCTTC	CASSEYGGRSYTF
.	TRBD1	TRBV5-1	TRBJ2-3	TGCGCCAGCAGCCTAGGGACAGCTAGCACAGATACGCAGTATTTT	CASSLGTASTDTQYF
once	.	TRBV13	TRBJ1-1	TGTGCCAGCAGTCAAAGAGGGGCTGGGGGCACTGAAGCTTTCTTT	CASSQRGAGGTEAFF
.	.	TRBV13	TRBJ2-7	TGTGCCAGCAGCTTACGCGGCTACGAGCAGTACTTC	CASSLRGYEQYF
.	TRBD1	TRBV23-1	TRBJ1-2	TGCGCCAGGAGAGAACAGGGGAACTATGGCTACACCTTC	CARREQGNYGYTF
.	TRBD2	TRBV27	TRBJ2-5	TGTGCCAGCAGTTTGGCGGGACTAGCGGGCGAGACCCAGTACTTC	CASSLAGLAGETQYF
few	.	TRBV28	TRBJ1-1	TGTGCCAGCAGTTTTTCGAACACTGAAGCTTTCTTT	CASSFSNTEAFF
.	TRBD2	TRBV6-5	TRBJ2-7	TGTGCCAGCTCAGTTGTGCGGGAGGGTGGAGAGCAGTACTTC	CASSVVREGGEQYF
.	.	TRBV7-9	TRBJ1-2	TGTGCCAGCAGCTTAGAGTTCTCCGGGCGGGAGGGTGGCTACACCTTC	CASSLEFSGREGGYTF
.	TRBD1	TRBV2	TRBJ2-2	TGTGCCAGCAGTAGACAGGGGGCGACGAACACCGGGGAGCTGTTTTTT	CASSRQGATNTGELFF
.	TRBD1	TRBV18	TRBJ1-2	TGTGCCAGCTCACCGGGACAGGGGTCCCTCTATGGCTACACCTTC	CASSPGQGSLYGYTF
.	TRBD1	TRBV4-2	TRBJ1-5	TGTGCCAGCAGCCAAGAAACAGGGGCCGGGGATCAGCCCCAGCATTTT	CASSQETGAGDQPQHF
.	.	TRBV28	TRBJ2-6	TGTGCCAGCAGTACAGCCGCTGCTGGGGCCAACGTCCTGACTTTC	CASSTAAAGANVLTF
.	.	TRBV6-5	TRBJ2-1	TGTGCCAGCCTCAGGGGTACCCCTTCCTACAATGAGCAGTTCTTC	CASLRGTPSYNEQFF
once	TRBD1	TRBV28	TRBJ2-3	TGTGCCAGCAGTTCCCCGGGACAGGGGTTTTATACGCAGTATTTT	CASSSPGQGFYTQYF
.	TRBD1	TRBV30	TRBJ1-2	TGTGCCTGGAGTAATCCCGACAGGGCGAAGTATGGCTACACCTTC	CAWSNPDRAKYGYTF
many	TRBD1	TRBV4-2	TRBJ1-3	TGTGCCAGCAGCCAAGTTGCAGGGGACAGCTCTGGAAACACCATATATTTT	CASSQVAGDSSGNTIYF
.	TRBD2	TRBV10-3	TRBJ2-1	TGTGCCATCAGTGACGGGAGCGGGAGCTACAATGAGCAGTTCTTC	CAISDGSGSYNEQFF
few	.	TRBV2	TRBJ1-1	TGTGCCAGTAGACAGTCCAACGGGAACACTGAAGCTTTCTTT	CASRQSNGNTEAFF
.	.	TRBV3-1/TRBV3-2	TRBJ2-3	TGTGCCAGCAGCCAGAATAGGGGGGATACGCAGTATTTT	CASSQNRGDTQYF
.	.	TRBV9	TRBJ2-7	TGTGCCAGCAGCGTATACGAGACTCCTCTCGAGCAGTACTTC	CASSVYETPLEQYF
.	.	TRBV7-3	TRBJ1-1	TGTGCCAGCAGCTCCCTAGCGAACACTGAAGCTTTCTTT	CASSSLANTEAFF
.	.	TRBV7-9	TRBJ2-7	TGTGCCAGCAGCTTAGTTGGTAACTACGAGCAGTACTTC	CASSLVGNYEQYF
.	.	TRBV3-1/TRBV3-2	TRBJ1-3	TGTGCCAGCAGCCGGGATTCGAGAAACACCATATATTTT	CASSRDSRNTIYF